The following is a TCR beta chain sequence with its context. The data are from a study of blood T cell repertoires in COVID-19. Authors' methods: It was from reference gene primer amplification that nucleated cell counts were estimated. Method: immunoSEQ multiplex PCR; TCRdb's copy keeps in-frame clones and lacks some. That table gives V, J and clone size, and the DNA gave D and trimming. The table shows some 65,000 clones, with over 85% occurring only once. The CDR3 runs 15 residues. The germline V gene has CDR1 SEHNR and CDR2 FQNEAQ (reference sequence). V dropped 3 bases and J dropped 0 bases, with 10 bases sitting between them.

The chain combines TRBV7-9 with TRBJ2-3; D unresolved. The sequencing input was peripheral blood. The sequence was obtained from a man aged 70-80 years with active COVID-19. CDR3 region: CASSLAASSTDTQYF. CDR3 DNA: TGTGCCAGCAGCTTGGCAGCGTCGAGCACAGATACGCAGTATTTT.